This T cell receptor (beta chain) was found in a study of T cells in Graves' hyperthyroidism and ophthalmopathy. Study context: Sampling of peripheral blood happened at initial diagnosis, prior to any treatment. The study's findings and limits: For ophthalmopathy, model prediction preceded onset by a median about 6 months. Most thyroid clonotypes that were expanded above 0.001 also turned up in blood.

What was amplified from RNA transcripts were TCR beta CDR3 regions. First-round RT-PCR with HTBI primers amplified the TCR CDR3 region. Each CDR3 protein is one row after TCRdb ran MiXCR on the multiplex PCR reads. The sample lists about 640,000 distinct CDR3 sequences; about 20% were seen once. This CDR3 contains 14 residues. Trimming cost V 7 bases and J 2 bases; bases outside gene matches: 5. There are many counts of this clonotype. Its antigen is unknown. PBMCs stemmed from 10 ml fresh peripheral blood. This chain uses TRBV12-3 or TRBV12-4 with TRBJ1-2, with 9 bases identical to TRBD1. The receptor was derived from a man aged 30 to 45 with Graves' ophthalmopathy. What was sequenced was blood. The CDR3 loop reads CASNTGTGNYGYTF. Written as DNA, the CDR3 is TGTGCCAGCAACACCGGGACAGGGAACTATGGCTACACCTTC.